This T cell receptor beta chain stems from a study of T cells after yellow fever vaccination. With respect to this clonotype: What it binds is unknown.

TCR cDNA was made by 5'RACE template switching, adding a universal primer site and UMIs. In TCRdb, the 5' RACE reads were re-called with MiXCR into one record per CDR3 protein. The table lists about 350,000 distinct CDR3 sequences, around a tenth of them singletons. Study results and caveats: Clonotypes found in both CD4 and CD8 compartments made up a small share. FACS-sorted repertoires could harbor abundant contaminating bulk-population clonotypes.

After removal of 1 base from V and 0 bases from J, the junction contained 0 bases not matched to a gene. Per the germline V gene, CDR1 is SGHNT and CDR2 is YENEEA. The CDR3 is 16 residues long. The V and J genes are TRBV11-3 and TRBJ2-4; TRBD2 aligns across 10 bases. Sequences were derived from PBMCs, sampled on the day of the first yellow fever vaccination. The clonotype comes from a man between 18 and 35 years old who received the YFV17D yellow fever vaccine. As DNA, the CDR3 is TGTGCCAGCAGCTTAGGACTAGCGGGAGCCAAAAACATTCAGTACTTC. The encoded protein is CASSLGLAGAKNIQYF.